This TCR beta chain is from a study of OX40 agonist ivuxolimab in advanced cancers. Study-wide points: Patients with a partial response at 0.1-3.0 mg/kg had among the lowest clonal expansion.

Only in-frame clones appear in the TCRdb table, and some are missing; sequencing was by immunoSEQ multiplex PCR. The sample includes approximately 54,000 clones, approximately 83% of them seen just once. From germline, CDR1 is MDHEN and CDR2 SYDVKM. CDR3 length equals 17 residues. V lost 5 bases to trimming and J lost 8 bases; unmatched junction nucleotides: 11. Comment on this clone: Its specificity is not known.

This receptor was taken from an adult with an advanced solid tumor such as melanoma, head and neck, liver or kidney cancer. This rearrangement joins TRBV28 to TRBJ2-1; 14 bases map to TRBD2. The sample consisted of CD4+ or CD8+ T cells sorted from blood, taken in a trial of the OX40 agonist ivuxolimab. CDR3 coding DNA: TGTGCCAGCAGTCACCAGACTAGCGGGGGGGCCGGGGATGAGCAGTTCTTC. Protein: CASSHQTSGGAGDEQFF. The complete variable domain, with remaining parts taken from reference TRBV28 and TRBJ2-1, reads DVKVTQSSRYLVKRTGEKVFLECVQDMDHENMFWYRQDPGLGLRLIYFSYDVKMKEKGDIPEGYSVSREKKERFSLILESASTNQTSMYLCASSHQTSGGAGDEQFFGPGTRLTVL.